These 2 T cell receptor beta chains originate from one sample sequenced in a study of Graves' ophthalmopathy and Graves' hyperthyroidism. CDR3 regions of TCR beta were amplified from RNA transcripts. The first round was an RT-PCR with HTBI primers, and the second round was a multiplex PCR. TCRdb re-called the multiplex PCR reads through MiXCR, storing one row per CDR3 protein. The sample carries 740,000 or so distinct CDR3 sequences, 35% to 50% recorded once. The sample was peripheral blood. The receptor source for this set is an adult man with Graves' ophthalmopathy.

With respect to this clonotype: Without the conserved terminal phenylalanine or tryptophan, this CDR3 likely stems from a read error. The rearrangement uses TRBV7-6 and TRBJ1-3; D is perhaps TRBD1 (5 bases). Germline lookup yields CDR1 SGHVS and CDR2 FNYEAQ. V was trimmed by 1 base and J by 1 base, leaving 11 bases between them. The CDR3 length is 16 residues. In DNA, the CDR3 is TGTGCCAGCAGCTTAGGGGGCGCGGGGTCTGGAAACACCATATATGTT. Translated: CASSLGGAGSGNTIYV.

The rearrangement links TRBV25-1 to TRBJ2-7; 7 positions agree with TRBD1. The CDR3 loop spans 13 amino acids. With 4 bases clipped from V and 6 bases from J, the junction kept 6 bases outside the gene matches. The germline V gene has CDR1 MGHDK and CDR2 SYGVNS. Here the CDR3 reads CASSGGGKGEQYF. For the CDR3, the DNA is TGTGCCAGCAGTGGAGGGGGCAAGGGCGAGCAGTACTTC.